This T cell receptor (beta chain) is drawn from a study of Ad26.COV2.S vaccination and SARS-CoV-2 variants. The CDR3 spans 16 residues. The germline CDR1 and CDR2 sequences are MDHEN and SYDVKM. V lost 5 bases to trimming and J lost 0 bases, with 14 bases between them. The repertoire was sequenced with immunoSEQ multiplex PCR; TCRdb's copy has only in-frame clones and lacks some. The sample lists around 340,000 clones, 75% to 90% occurring once. As to treatment: about 20 received Ad26.COV2.S at low or high dose, single or two shots; about five received placebo; per-sample allocation not given. The samples were gathered on day 63 after the first injection of vaccine or placebo.

J is TRBJ2-1 and V is TRBV28, with a possible D match to TRBD2 (6 bases). The sequencing used peripheral blood, collected in a trial of Ad26.COV2.S vaccine versus placebo. The sequence derives from a person aged 18-60 years who received the Ad26.COV2.S COVID-19 vaccine or a placebo. The CDR3 is CASSPHSGSSYNEQFF. CDR3 nucleotide sequence: TGTGCCAGCAGTCCTCATAGCGGTAGCTCCTACAATGAGCAGTTCTTC.